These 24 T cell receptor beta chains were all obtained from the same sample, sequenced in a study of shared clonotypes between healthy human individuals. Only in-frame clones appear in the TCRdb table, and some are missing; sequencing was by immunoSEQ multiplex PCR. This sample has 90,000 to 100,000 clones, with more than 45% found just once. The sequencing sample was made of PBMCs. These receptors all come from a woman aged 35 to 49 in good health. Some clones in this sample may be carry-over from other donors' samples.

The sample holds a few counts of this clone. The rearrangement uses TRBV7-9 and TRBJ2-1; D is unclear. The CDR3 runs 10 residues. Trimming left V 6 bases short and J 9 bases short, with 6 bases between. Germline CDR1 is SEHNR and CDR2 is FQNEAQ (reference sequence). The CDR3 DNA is TGTGCCAGCAGTGAGAGTGAGCAGTTCTTC. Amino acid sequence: CASSESEQFF.

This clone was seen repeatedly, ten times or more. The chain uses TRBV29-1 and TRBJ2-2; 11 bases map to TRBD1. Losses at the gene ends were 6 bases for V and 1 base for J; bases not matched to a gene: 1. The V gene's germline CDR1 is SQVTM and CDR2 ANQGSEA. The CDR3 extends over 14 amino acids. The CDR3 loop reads CSVGTGGNTGELFF. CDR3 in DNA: TGCAGCGTCGGGACAGGGGGGAACACCGGGGAGCTGTTTTTT.

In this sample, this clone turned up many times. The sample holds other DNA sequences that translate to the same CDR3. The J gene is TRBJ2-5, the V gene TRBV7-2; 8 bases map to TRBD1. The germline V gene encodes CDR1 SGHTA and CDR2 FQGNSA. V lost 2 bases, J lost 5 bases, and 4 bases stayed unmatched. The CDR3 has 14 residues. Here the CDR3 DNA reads TGTGCCAGCAGCTTACGGCAGGGGGCGGAGACCCAGTACTTC. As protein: CASSLRQGAETQYF.

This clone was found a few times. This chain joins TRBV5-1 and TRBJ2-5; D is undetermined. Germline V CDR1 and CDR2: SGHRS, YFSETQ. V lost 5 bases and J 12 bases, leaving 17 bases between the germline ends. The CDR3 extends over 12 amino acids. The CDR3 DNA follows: TGCGCCAGCAGGTTCGATGGACGGAGTGAGTACTTC. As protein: CASRFDGRSEYF.

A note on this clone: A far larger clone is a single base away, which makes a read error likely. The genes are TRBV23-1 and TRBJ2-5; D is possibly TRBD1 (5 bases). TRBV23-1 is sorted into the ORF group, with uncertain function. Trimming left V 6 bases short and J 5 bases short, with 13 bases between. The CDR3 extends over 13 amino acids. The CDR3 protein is CASSLDTPETQYF. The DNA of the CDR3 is TGCGCCAGCAGCTTGGACACCCCGGAGACCCAGTACTTC.

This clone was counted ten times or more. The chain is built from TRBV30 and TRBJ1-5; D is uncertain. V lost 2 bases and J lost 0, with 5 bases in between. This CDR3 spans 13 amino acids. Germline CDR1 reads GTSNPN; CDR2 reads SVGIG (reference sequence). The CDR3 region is CAWSPSSNQPQHF. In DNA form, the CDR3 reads TGTGCCTGGAGTCCGAGTAGCAATCAGCCCCAGCATTTT. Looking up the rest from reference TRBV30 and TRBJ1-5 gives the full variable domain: SQTIHQWPATLVQPVGSPLSLECTVEGTSNPNLYWYRQAAGRGLQLLFYSVGIGQISSEVPQNLSASRPQDRQFILSSKKLLLSDSGFYLCAWSPSSNQPQHFGDGTRLSIL.

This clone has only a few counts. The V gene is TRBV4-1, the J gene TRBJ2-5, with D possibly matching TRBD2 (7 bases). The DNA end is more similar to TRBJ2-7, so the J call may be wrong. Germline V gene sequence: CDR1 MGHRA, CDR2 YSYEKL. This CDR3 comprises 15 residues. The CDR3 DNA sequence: TGCGCCAGCAGCCCCCCAGGGAGGGGGTCCTACGAGCAGTACTTC. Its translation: CASSPPGRGSYEQYF.

The CDR3 region is CAWSDTLGYTF. Written as DNA, the CDR3 is TGTGCCTGGAGTGATACCCTGGGCTACACCTTC. The chain recombines TRBV30 with TRBJ1-2; unclear D gene. The CDR3 totals 11 residues. Between the trimmed V and J ends, which lost 1 base and 8 bases, there was a span of 8 bases. CDR1 and CDR2 (germline): GTSNPN, SVGIG (reference sequence).

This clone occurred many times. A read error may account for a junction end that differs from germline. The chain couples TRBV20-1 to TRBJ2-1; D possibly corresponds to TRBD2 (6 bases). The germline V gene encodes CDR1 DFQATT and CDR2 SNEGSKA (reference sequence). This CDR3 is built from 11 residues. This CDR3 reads CSARWDSRAVF. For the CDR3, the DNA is TGCAGTGCTAGATGGGACTCAAGGGCGGTCTTC.

The CDR3 loop reads CAIGRGNEQYF. The CDR3 bases are TGTGCCATCGGGAGGGGGAACGAGCAGTACTTC. The chain carries TRBV27 and TRBJ2-7, with 8 bases matching TRBD2. Germline CDR1 and CDR2: MNHEY and SMNVEV (reference sequence). This CDR3 comprises 11 residues. V was clipped by 10 bases and J by 5 bases; unmatched bases: 4.

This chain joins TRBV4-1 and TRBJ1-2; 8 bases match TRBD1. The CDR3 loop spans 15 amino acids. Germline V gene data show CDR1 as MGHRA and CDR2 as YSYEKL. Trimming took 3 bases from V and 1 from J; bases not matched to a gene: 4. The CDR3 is CASSQGTGDNYGYTF. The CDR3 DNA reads TGCGCCAGCAGCCAGGGGACAGGCGATAACTATGGCTACACCTTC.

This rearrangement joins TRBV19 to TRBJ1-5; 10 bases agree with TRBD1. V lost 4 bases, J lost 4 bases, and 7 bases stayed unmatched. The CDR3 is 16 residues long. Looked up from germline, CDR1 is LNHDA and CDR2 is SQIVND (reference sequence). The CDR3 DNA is TGTGCCAGTAGTACCCTGACAGGGGGCGGGAATCAGCCCCAGCATTTT. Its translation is CASSTLTGGGNQPQHF. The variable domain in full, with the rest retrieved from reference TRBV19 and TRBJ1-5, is DGGITQSPKYLFRKEGQNVTLSCEQNLNHDAMYWYRQDPGQGLRLIYYSQIVNDFQKGDIAEGYSVSREKKESFPLTVTSAQKNPTAFYLCASSTLTGGGNQPQHFGDGTRLSIL.

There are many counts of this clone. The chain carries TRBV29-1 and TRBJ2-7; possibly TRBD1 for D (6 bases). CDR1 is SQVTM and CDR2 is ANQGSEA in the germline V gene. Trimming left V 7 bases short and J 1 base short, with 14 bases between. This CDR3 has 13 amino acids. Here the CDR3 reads CSAKRTGSYEQYF. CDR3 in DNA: TGCAGCGCCAAGAGAACAGGGTCCTACGAGCAGTACTTC.

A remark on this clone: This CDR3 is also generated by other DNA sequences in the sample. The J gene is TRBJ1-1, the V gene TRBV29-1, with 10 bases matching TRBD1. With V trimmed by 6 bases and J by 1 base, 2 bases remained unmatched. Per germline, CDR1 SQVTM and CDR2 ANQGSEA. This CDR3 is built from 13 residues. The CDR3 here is CSVRTGGNTEAFF. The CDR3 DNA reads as TGCAGCGTCCGGACAGGGGGGAACACTGAAGCTTTCTTT. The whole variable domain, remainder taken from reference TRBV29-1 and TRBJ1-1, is SAVISQKPSRDICQRGTSLTIQCQVDSQVTMMFWYRQQPGQSLTLIATANQGSEATYESGFVIDKFPISRPNLTFSTLTVSNMSPEDSSIYLCSVRTGGNTEAFFGQGTRLTVV.

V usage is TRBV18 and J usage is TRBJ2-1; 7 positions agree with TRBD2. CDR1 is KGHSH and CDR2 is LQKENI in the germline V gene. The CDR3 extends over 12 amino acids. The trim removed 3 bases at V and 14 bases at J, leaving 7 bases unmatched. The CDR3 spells CASSPGEGQEFF. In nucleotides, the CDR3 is TGTGCCAGCTCACCTGGGGAGGGGCAGGAGTTCTTC.

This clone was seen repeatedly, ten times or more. The chain's CDR3 is CASSQGVIPYEQYF. DNA of the CDR3: TGTGCCAGCAGCCAAGGGGTCATTCCCTACGAGCAGTACTTC. The chain joins TRBV14 to TRBJ2-7; D is ambiguous. V lost 1 base to trimming and J lost 2 bases, with 9 bases between them. The CDR3 extends over 14 amino acids. The V gene's germline CDR1 is SGHDN and CDR2 FVKESK.

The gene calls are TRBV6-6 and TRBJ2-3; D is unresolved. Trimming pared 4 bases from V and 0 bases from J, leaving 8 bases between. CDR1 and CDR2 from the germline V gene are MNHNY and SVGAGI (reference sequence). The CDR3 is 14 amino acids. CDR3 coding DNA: TGTGCCAGCAGTTTGGACGTTAGCACAGATACGCAGTATTTT. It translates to CASSLDVSTDTQYF.

Here the CDR3 reads CASSLYTGAETQYF. The DNA for the CDR3 is TGTGCCAGCAGTTTATATACAGGGGCGGAGACCCAGTACTTC. The chain carries TRBV28 and TRBJ2-5; TRBD1 agrees at 7 bases. Losses at the gene ends were 1 base for V and 5 bases for J; bases not matched to a gene: 4. Germline CDR1 is MDHEN and CDR2 is SYDVKM. This CDR3 contains 14 residues.

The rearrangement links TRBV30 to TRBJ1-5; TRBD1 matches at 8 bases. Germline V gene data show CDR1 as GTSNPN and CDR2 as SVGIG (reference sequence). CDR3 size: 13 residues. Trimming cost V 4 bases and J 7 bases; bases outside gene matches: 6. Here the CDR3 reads CAWTTGGRQPQHF. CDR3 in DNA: TGTGCCTGGACTACAGGGGGTAGGCAGCCCCAGCATTTT.

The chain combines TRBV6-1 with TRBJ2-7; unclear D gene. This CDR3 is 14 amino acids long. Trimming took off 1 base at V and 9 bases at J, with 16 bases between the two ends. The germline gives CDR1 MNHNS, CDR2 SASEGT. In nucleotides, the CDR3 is TGTGCCAGCAGTGAAGAATGGCATACTACGAGGCAGTACTTC. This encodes CASSEEWHTTRQYF.

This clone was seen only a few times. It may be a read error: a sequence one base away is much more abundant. The CDR3 region has the DNA TGTGCCGGCAGCACCCCCAGCGGGAGCTCCTACGAGCAGTACTTC. Protein product: CAGSTPSGSSYEQYF. The chain has TRBV28 and TRBJ2-7, with 8 bases fitting TRBD2. The CDR3 totals 15 residues. Germline V gene sequence: CDR1 MDHEN, CDR2 SYDVKM.

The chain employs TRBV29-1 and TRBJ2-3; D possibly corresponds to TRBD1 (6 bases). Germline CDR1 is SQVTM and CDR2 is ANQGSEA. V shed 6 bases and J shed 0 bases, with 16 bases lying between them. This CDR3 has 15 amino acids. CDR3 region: CSVCLQGSSTDTQYF. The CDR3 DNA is TGCAGCGTGTGCCTACAGGGTTCTAGCACAGATACGCAGTATTTT.

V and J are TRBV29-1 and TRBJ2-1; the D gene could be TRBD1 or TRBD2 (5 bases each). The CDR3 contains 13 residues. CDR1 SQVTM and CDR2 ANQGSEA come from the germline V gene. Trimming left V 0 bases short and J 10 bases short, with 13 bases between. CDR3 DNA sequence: TGCAGCGTTGAAGACCGGGGCCTAGGGGAGCAGTTCTTC. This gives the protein CSVEDRGLGEQFF.

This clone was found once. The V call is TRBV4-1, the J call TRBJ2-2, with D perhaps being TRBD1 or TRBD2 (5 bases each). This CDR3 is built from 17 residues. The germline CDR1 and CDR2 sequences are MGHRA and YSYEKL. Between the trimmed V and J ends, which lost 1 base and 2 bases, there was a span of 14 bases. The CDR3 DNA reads TGCGCCAGCAGCCAAGGGGCGTGGGGGAGCAACACCGGGGAGCTGTTTTTT. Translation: CASSQGAWGSNTGELFF.